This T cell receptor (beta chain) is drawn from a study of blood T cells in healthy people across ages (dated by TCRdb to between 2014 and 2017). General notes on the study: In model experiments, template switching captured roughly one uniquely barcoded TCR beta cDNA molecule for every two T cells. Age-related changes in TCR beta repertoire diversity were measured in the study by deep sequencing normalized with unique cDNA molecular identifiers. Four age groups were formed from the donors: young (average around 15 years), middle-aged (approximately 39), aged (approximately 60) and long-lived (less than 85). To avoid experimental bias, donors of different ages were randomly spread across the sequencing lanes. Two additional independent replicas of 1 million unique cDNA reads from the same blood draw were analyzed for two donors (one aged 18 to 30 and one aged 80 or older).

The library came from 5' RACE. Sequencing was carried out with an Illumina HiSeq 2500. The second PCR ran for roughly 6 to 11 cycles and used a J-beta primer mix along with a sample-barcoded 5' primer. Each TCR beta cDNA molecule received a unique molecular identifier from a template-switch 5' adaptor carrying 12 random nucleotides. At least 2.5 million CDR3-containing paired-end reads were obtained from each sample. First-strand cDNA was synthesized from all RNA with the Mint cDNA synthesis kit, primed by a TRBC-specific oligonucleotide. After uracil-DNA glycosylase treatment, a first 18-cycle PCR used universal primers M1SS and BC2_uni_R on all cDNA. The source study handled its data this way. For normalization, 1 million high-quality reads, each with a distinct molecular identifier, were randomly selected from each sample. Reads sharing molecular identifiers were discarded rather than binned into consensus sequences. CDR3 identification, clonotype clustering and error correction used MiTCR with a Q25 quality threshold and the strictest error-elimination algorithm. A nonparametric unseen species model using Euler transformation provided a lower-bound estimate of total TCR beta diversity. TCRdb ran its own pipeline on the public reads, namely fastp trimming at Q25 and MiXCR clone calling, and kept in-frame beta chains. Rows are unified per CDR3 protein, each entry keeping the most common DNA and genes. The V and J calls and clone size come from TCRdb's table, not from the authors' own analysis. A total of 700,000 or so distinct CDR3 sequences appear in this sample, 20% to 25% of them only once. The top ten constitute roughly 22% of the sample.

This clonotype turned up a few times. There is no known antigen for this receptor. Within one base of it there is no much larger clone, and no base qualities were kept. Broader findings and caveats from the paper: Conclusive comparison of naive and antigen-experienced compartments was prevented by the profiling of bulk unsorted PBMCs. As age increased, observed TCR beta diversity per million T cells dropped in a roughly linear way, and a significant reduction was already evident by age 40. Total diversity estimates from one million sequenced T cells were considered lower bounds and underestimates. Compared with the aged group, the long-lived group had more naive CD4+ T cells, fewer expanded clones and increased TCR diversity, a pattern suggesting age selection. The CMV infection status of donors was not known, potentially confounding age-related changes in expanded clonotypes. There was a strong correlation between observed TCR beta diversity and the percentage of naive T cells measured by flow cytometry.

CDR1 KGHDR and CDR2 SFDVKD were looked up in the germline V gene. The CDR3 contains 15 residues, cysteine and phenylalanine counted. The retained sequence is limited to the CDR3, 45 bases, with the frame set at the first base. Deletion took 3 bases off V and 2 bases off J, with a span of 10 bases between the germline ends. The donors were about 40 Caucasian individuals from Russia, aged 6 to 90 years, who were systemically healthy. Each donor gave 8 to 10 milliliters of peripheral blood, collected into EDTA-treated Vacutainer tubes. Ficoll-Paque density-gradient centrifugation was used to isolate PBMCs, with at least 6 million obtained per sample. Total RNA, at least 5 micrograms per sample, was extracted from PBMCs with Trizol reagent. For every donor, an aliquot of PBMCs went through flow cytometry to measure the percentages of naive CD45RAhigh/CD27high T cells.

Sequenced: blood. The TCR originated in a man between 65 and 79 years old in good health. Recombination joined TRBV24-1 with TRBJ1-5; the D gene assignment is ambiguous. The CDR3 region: CATSDPRLGNQPQHF. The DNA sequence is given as TGTGCCACCAGTGATCCGAGGCTCGGCAATCAGCCCCAGCATTTT.